The 23 T cell receptor beta chains below were found in one sample sequenced in a study of brain T cells in children with intractable seizures. Some clones are missing from TCRdb's copy, which holds only in-frame ones; the method was immunoSEQ multiplex PCR. The sample has about 340,000 clones, 85% to 95% seen once; the top ten hold around 6%. Indicated time point: blood from clinic visit 5 months post-surgery; TSC patient then seizure free. This sample comprised peripheral blood, obtained less than 6 months after surgery. Receptors originate from a boy in the first two years of life with tuberous sclerosis and intractable seizures.

In this sample, this clone turned up once. The chain employs TRBV28 and TRBJ2-6; 9 bases are a match to TRBD1. J lost 3 bases, V lost 6 bases, and 3 bases had no gene match. Germline lookup yields CDR1 MDHEN and CDR2 SYDVKM. There are 15 residues in the CDR3. CDR3 nucleotide sequence: TGTGCCAGCAGGCACAGGGGGCTTGGGGCCAACGTCCTGACTTTC. It codes for CASRHRGLGANVLTF.

The genes are TRBV10-3 and TRBJ2-3; a possible D gene is TRBD1 (6 bases). The CDR3 spans 15 residues. CDR1 ENHRY and CDR2 SYGVKD come from the germline V gene. V dropped 2 bases and J dropped 4 bases, with 13 bases sitting between them. Here the CDR3 reads CAISEVTGSADTQYF. DNA for the CDR3: TGTGCCATCAGTGAGGTTACAGGGTCTGCAGATACGCAGTATTTT.

V and J are TRBV30 and TRBJ1-2, with a weak D call TRBD1 (5 bases). Germline loops: CDR1 GTSNPN, CDR2 SVGIG (reference sequence). CDR3 length equals 15 residues. V lost 0 bases, J lost 0 bases, and 11 bases lay in between. The CDR3 DNA sequence: TGTGCCTGGAGTGTAGGGGTTGGGGCTAACTATGGCTACACCTTC. Residues: CAWSVGVGANYGYTF.

This chain joins TRBV19 and TRBJ1-6; D ambiguous. In germline, CDR1 is LNHDA, CDR2 SQIVND (reference sequence). V was trimmed by 5 bases and J by 3 bases, leaving 11 bases between them. The CDR3 is 15 residues long. The DNA for the CDR3 is TGTGCCAGTAGTGCGGGGTGGGACTATAATTCACCCCTCCACTTT. Translation gives CASSAGWDYNSPLHF.

The chain recombines TRBV9 with TRBJ1-2, with D possibly being TRBD1 (6 bases). V was trimmed by 0 bases and J by 10 bases, leaving 13 bases between them. This CDR3 region has 13 residues. Per the germline V gene, CDR1 is SGDLS and CDR2 is YYNGEE. The CDR3 DNA is TGTGCCAGCAGCGTAGCAGGGGTGGTCGACTACACCTTC. Residues: CASSVAGVVDYTF.

V is TRBV5-1 and J is TRBJ1-1, with unresolved D. Germline CDR1 and CDR2: SGHRS and YFSETQ. The V end was cut by 0 bases, the J end by 0 bases, with 3 bases between. This CDR3 region has 13 residues. This CDR3 reads CASSLDVNTEAFF. In DNA, the CDR3 is TGCGCCAGCAGCTTGGATGTGAACACTGAAGCTTTCTTT.

This rearrangement joins TRBV29-1 to TRBJ2-1; D may match TRBD1 or TRBD2 (6 bases each). Trimming took 2 bases from V and 7 from J, leaving 15 bases between them. The CDR3 totals 14 residues. Germline loops: CDR1 SQVTM, CDR2 ANQGSEA. The DNA of the CDR3 is TGCAGCGTTGAATCTACTTGGGGGGCAAATGAGCAGTTCTTC. It translates to CSVESTWGANEQFF.

The V gene is TRBV24-1, the J gene TRBJ1-3; D is undetermined. The CDR3 is 14 residues long. Germline V gene lookup returns CDR1 KGHDR and CDR2 SFDVKD. Trimming cost V 2 bases and J 0 bases, with 4 bases left between them. CDR3 coding DNA: TGTGCCACCAGTGATTACTCCTCTGGAAACACCATATATTTT. Translated, it gives CATSDYSSGNTIYF.

V and J are TRBV2 and TRBJ1-1, with D possibly being TRBD1 (5 bases). The CDR3 covers 12 residues. V was cut by 1 base and J by 11 bases, with 11 bases left in between. Germline assignment: CDR1 SNHLY and CDR2 FYNNEI. The CDR3 sequence: CASSEGTRDAFF. The CDR3 DNA sequence: TGTGCCAGCAGTGAAGGGACCCGGGACGCTTTCTTT.

The gene calls are TRBV28 and TRBJ2-7; tentatively, D is TRBD1 or TRBD2 (5 bases each). CDR1 and CDR2 (germline): MDHEN, SYDVKM. Between the trimmed V and J ends, which lost 6 bases and 6 bases, there was a span of 12 bases. This CDR3 comprises 12 residues. Here the CDR3 reads CASSLWGSEQYF. CDR3 coding DNA: TGTGCCAGCAGCCTGTGGGGGAGCGAGCAGTACTTC.

The chain joins TRBV15 to TRBJ1-2, with a possible D match to TRBD1 (5 bases). Germline CDR1 is LNHNV and CDR2 is YYDKDF (reference sequence). Trimming cost V 4 bases and J 0 bases, with 15 bases left between them. The CDR3 consists of 16 residues. CDR3 region: CATSNRLQSANYGYTF. The CDR3 coding sequence is TGTGCCACCAGCAACAGGCTTCAGTCGGCTAACTATGGCTACACCTTC.

This chain uses TRBV19 with TRBJ2-2; D is ambiguous. CDR1 and CDR2 from the germline V gene are LNHDA and SQIVND (reference sequence). The CDR3 contains 14 residues. V was shortened by 3 bases and J by 6 bases, with 11 bases between the two germline ends. The CDR3 reads CASSILGASGELFF. The CDR3 DNA sequence: TGTGCCAGTAGTATCTTAGGAGCTTCCGGGGAGCTGTTTTTT.

The chain links TRBV30 to TRBJ2-5; 14 bases are shared with TRBD2. CDR3 length: 17 amino acids. V lost 3 bases to trimming and J lost 3 bases; unmatched junction nucleotides: 9. Germline assignment: CDR1 GTSNPN and CDR2 SVGIG (reference sequence). The CDR3 sequence: CAWSTPGLAGAKETQYF. The CDR3 coding sequence is TGTGCCTGGAGCACCCCGGGACTAGCGGGGGCAAAAGAGACCCAGTACTTC.

The rearrangement uses TRBV5-1 and TRBJ1-3, with D unresolved. V shed 4 bases and J shed 4 bases, with 9 bases lying between them. CDR3 length equals 13 residues. Germline values: CDR1 SGHRS, CDR2 YFSETQ. The CDR3 reads CASSPAPGNTIYF. CDR3 sequence (DNA): TGCGCCAGCAGCCCAGCGCCAGGAAACACCATATATTTT.

This chain connects TRBV6-1 to TRBJ1-4; D perhaps matches TRBD1 (6 bases). Germline CDR1 reads MNHNS; CDR2 reads SASEGT. This CDR3 spans 16 amino acids. V gave up 2 bases and J gave up 5 bases, with 15 bases separating them. CDR3 sequence (DNA): TGTGCCAGCAGTGAATGGAGGGGCAGGGGAAATGAAAAACTGTTTTTT. Its protein product is CASSEWRGRGNEKLFF.

The chain has TRBV27 and TRBJ2-7; the D is unclear. CDR1 MNHEY and CDR2 SMNVEV come from the germline V gene (reference sequence). CDR3 length: 15 amino acids. The V end lost 3 bases, the J end lost 3 bases, and 15 bases lay between the germline ends. DNA of the CDR3: TGTGCCAGCAGTTTTATTCGGGCACTCGGCTACGAGCAGTACTTC. Its translation: CASSFIRALGYEQYF.

The chain employs TRBV29-1 and TRBJ2-5; D gene uncertain. V was shortened by 7 bases and J by 3 bases, with 15 bases between the two germline ends. Germline CDR1 SQVTM, CDR2 ANQGSEA. The CDR3 totals 13 residues. The CDR3 DNA sequence: TGCAGCGGGGTCGGTGGCACAAAAGAGACCCAGTACTTC. It encodes CSGVGGTKETQYF.

CDR3: CASSYWGQGNSPLHF. CDR3 DNA sequence: TGTGCCAGCAGTTACTGGGGACAGGGTAATTCACCCCTCCACTTT. The chain couples TRBV6-2 or TRBV6-3 to TRBJ1-6; 9 positions match TRBD1. This CDR3 has 15 residues. J was trimmed by 6 bases and V by 1 base; bases with no gene match: 1. CDR1 and CDR2 (germline): MNHEY, SVGEGT.

This sequence joins TRBV11-2 and TRBJ2-5; 7 nucleotides agree with TRBD2. CDR3 length: 15 residues. Germline CDR1 reads SGHAT; CDR2 reads FQNNGV. Trimming removed 1 base from V and 1 base from J; junction bases left unmatched: 3. The CDR3 nucleotides read TGTGCCAGCAGCTTAGGCTGGACTAGCCAAGAGACCCAGTACTTC. Encoded protein: CASSLGWTSQETQYF.

The rearrangement links TRBV6-5 to TRBJ1-1, with D unclear. CDR1 is MNHEY and CDR2 is SVGAGI in the germline V gene. V gave up 6 bases and J gave up 1 base, with 9 bases separating them. CDR3 size: 13 residues. CDR3 loop: CASRQTENTEAFF. CDR3 coding DNA: TGTGCCAGCAGGCAAACAGAGAACACTGAAGCTTTCTTT.

This clone occurred a few times. The J gene is TRBJ1-3, the V gene TRBV23-1, with D uncertain. TRBV23-1 is filed as an ORF, its function uncertain. Trimming took off 7 bases at V and 4 bases at J, with 5 bases between the two ends. The CDR3 has 11 amino acids. The CDR3 region has the DNA TGCGCCAGCATATCCGGAAACACCATATATTTT. This codes for CASISGNTIYF.

The rearrangement uses TRBV6-5 and TRBJ2-7, with TRBD2 matching over 8 bases. The V gene's germline CDR1 is MNHEY and CDR2 SVGAGI. This CDR3 has 15 amino acids. The V and J ends lost 4 bases and 6 bases, in that order; junction bases with no gene match: 11. CDR3 nucleotides: TGTGCCAGCAGTTCCCCCCCGGGGGGGCTTTTCGAGCAGTACTTC. This translates into CASSSPPGGLFEQYF.

A single count supports this clone. The chain uses TRBV6-1 and TRBJ2-5; possible D gene TRBD1, 6 bases. CDR3 length: 14 amino acids. Germline V gene data show CDR1 as MNHNS and CDR2 as SASEGT. The germline V and J ends were trimmed by 3 bases and 4 bases, with 12 bases remaining between them. CDR3 amino acids: CASSDSQGSETQYF. The CDR3 DNA reads TGTGCCAGCAGTGATTCTCAGGGGTCAGAGACCCAGTACTTC.